The entry below describes one T cell receptor (beta chain). Its antigen is currently unknown. Produced via immunoSEQ multiplex PCR; TCRdb's table is partial and in-frame only. The sample yields around 6,500 clones, about 81% seen once. This record comes from a study of immune evolution from preneoplasia to lung adenocarcinoma. Study outcomes and limitations: Normal lung had highest clonality; later lesions appeared denser, more diverse.

Patients had resection in Japan or China between the mid-2010s and the late 2010s. The sequence derives from a person aged 45 to 59 with lung adenocarcinoma. Sequencing was carried out using FFPE invasive lung adenocarcinoma tissue.

The CDR3 sequence: CASSLGQFNEKLFF. The CDR3 nucleotides are TGTGCCAGCAGCTTAGGACAGTTTAATGAAAAACTGTTTTTT. The chain links TRBV7-2 to TRBJ1-4; a possible D gene is TRBD1 (5 bases). Germline values: CDR1 SGHTA, CDR2 FQGNSA. V lost 1 base and J 4 bases, leaving 7 bases between the germline ends. This CDR3 contains 14 residues.